This entry features one T cell receptor beta chain sequence. The protocol was immunoSEQ multiplex PCR, while the TCRdb copy is restricted to in-frame clones and leaves out a portion. The sample lists 150,000 or so clones, 85% to 90% occurring once. The CDR3 loop spans 15 amino acids. Per germline, CDR1 SGDLS and CDR2 YYNGEE. V was cut by 3 bases and J by 6 bases, with 17 bases left in between. The record originates from a study of blood T cell repertoires in COVID-19. This sequence joins TRBV9 and TRBJ2-3; tentatively, D is TRBD2 (5 bases). The sequencing sample was made of peripheral blood. The TCR originated in an older man with acute or convalescent COVID-19. CDR3 nucleotide sequence: TGTGCCAGCAGCGGCCCCGTGGCTAGCCTGGATACGCAGTATTTT. Protein product: CASSGPVASLDTQYF.